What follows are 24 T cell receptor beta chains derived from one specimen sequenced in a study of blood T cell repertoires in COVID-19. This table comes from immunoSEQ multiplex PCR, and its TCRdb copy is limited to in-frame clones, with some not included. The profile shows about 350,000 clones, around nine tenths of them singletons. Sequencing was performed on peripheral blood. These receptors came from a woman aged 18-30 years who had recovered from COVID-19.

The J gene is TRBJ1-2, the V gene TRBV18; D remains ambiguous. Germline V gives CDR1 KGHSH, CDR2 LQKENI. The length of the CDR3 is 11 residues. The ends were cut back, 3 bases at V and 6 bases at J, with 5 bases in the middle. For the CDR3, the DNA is TGTGCCAGCTCACCCGGGAATGGCTACACCTTC. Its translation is CASSPGNGYTF.

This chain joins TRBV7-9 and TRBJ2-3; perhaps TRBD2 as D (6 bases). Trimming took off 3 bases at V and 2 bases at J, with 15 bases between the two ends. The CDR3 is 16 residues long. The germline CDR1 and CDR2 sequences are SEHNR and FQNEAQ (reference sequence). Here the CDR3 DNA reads TGTGCCAGCAGCTTCGGTGGTAGCGGAAACACAGATACGCAGTATTTT. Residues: CASSFGGSGNTDTQYF.

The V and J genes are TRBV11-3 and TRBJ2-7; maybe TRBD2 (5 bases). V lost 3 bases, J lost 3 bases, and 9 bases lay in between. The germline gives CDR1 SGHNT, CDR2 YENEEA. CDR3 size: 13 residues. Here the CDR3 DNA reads TGTGCCAGCAGCTTCTCTAGCAGCTACGAGCAGTACGTC. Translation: CASSFSSSYEQYV.

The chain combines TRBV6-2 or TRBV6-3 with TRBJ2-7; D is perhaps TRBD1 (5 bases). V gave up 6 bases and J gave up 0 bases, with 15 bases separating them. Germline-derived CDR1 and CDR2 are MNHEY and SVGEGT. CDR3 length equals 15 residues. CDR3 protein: CASSRLDNSSYEQYV. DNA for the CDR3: TGTGCCAGCAGCCGACTGGACAATAGCTCCTACGAGCAGTACGTC.

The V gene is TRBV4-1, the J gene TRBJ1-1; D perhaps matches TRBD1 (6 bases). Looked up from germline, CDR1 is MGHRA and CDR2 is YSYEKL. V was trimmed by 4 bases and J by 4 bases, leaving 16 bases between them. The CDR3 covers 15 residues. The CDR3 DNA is TGCGCCAGCAGCCTAACTCGACAGGTGAGCACTGAAGCTTTCTTT. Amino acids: CASSLTRQVSTEAFF.

CDR3 region: CASSLEGRAGEQYV. CDR3 DNA: TGCGCCAGCAGCTTGGAGGGCAGGGCGGGGGAGCAGTACGTC. This chain links TRBV5-1 with TRBJ2-7; tentative D call: TRBD2 (6 bases). The V end lost 0 bases, the J end lost 7 bases, and 14 bases lay between the germline ends. Germline V gene sequence: CDR1 SGHRS, CDR2 YFSETQ. The CDR3 extends over 14 amino acids.

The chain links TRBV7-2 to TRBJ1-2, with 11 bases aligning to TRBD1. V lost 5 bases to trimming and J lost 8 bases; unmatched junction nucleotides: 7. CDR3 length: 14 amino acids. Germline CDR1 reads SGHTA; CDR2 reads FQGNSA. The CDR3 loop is CASSPRTGGLGYTF. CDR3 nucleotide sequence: TGTGCCAGCAGCCCCCGGACAGGGGGCTTAGGCTACACCTTC.

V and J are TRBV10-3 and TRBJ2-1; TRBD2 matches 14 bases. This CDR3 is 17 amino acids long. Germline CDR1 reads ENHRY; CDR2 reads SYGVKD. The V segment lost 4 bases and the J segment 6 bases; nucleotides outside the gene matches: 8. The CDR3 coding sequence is TGTGCCATCAGTGCAAACTCCGGGACTAGCGGGAGCAATGAGCAGTTCTTC. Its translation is CAISANSGTSGSNEQFF.

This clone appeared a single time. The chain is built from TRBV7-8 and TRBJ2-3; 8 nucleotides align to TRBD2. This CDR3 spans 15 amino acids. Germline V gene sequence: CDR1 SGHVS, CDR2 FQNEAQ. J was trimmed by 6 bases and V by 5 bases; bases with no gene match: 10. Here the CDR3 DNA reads TGTGCCAGCAGCCCCCAAGCGGGAGATCTGGATACGCAGTATTTT. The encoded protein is CASSPQAGDLDTQYF. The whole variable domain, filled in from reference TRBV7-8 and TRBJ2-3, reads GAGVSQSPRYKVAKRGQDVALRCDPISGHVSLFWYQQALGQGPEFLTYFQNEAQLDKSGLPSDRFFAERPEGSVSTLKIQRTQQEDSAVYLCASSPQAGDLDTQYFGPGTRLTVL.

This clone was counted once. CDR3 loop: CASSLGRYEQYV. The CDR3 DNA sequence: TGTGCCAGCAGTTTAGGGAGGTACGAGCAGTACGTC. The gene calls are TRBV12-3 or TRBV12-4 and TRBJ2-7; D may be TRBD2 (5 bases). This CDR3 is built from 12 residues. V was clipped by 1 base and J by 4 bases, with 5 bases between them.

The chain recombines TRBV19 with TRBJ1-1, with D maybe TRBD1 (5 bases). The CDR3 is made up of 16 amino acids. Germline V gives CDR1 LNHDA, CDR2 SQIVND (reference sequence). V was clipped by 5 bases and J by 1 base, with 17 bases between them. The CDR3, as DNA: TGTGCCAGTAGTCCTCTTTGGGGCCAGACGAACACTGAAGCTTTCTTT. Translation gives CASSPLWGQTNTEAFF.

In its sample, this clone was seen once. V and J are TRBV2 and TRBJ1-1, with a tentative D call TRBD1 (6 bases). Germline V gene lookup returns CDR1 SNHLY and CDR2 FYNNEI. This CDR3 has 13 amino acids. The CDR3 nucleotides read TGTGTAGGGGGAGACGGTCCGAACACTGAAGCTTTCTTT. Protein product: CVGGDGPNTEAFF.

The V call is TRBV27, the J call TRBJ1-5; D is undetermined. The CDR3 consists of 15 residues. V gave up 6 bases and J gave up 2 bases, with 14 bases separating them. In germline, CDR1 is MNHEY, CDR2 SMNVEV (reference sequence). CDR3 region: CASRGGDRGNQPQHF. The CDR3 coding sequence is TGTGCCAGCAGAGGAGGAGATCGAGGCAATCAGCCCCAGCATTTT.

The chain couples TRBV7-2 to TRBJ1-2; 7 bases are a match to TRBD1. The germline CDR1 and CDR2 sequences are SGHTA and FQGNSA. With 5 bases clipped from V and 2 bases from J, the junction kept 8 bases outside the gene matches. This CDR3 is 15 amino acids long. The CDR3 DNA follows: TGTGCCAGCAGCCTAGGGGGACAGCTAAACTATGGCTACACCTTC. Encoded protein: CASSLGGQLNYGYTF.

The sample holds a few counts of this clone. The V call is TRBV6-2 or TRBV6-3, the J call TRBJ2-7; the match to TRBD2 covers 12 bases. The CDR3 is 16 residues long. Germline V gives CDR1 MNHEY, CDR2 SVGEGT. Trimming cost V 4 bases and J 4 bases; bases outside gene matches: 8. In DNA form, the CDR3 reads TGTGCCAGCAGTTCCGGACTAGCGGGATTGATTTACGAGCAGTACGTC. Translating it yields CASSSGLAGLIYEQYV.

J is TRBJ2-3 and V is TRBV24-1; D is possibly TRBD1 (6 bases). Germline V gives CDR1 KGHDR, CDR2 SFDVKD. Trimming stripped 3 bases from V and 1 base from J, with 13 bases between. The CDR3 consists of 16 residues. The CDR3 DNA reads TGTGCCACCAGTGATATCAGGGGAACTGGCACAGATACGCAGTATTTT. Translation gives CATSDIRGTGTDTQYF.

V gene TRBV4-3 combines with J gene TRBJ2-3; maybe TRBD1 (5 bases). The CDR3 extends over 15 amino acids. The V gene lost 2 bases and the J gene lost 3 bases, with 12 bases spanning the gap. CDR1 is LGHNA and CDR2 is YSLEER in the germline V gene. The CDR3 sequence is CASSQLSQGTDTQYF. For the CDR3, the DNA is TGCGCCAGCAGCCAATTGAGTCAGGGAACAGATACGCAGTATTTT.

CDR3 in amino acids: CASSQVPRLAGGPTREQFF. DNA for the CDR3: TGTGCCAGCAGCCAAGTACCAAGGCTAGCGGGAGGGCCTACACGTGAGCAGTTCTTC. The chain combines TRBV3-1 (or the pseudogene TRBV3-2) with TRBJ2-1; TRBD2 agrees at 12 bases. The ends lost 1 base at V and 9 bases at J; junction bases unmatched: 16. Germline V gene lookup returns CDR1 LGHDT and CDR2 YNNKEL (reference sequence). The CDR3 is 19 amino acids.

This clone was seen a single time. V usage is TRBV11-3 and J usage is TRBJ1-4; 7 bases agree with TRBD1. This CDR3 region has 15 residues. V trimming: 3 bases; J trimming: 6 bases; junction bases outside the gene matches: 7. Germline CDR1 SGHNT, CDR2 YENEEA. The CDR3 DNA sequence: TGTGCCAGCAGCTTCTCCGGGACAGAGGATGAAAAACTGTTTTTT. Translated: CASSFSGTEDEKLFF. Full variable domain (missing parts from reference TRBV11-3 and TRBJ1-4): EAGVVQSPRYKIIEKKQPVAFWCNPISGHNTLYWYLQNLGQGPELLIRYENEEAVDDSQLPKDRFSAERLKGVDSTLKIQPAELGDSAVYLCASSFSGTEDEKLFFGSGTQLSVL.

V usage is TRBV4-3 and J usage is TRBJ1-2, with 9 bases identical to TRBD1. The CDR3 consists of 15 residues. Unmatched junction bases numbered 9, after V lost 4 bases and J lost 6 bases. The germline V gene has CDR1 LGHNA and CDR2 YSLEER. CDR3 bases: TGCGCCAGCAGCCGCTACCGGGGACAGGGAAATGGCTACACCTTC. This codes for CASSRYRGQGNGYTF.

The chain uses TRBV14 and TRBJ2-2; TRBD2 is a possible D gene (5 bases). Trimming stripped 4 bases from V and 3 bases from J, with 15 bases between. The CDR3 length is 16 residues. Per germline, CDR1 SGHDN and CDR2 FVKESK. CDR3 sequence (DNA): TGTGCCAGCAGCCTGGCCCAGATCGGGGACACCGGGGAGCTGTTTTTT. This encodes CASSLAQIGDTGELFF.

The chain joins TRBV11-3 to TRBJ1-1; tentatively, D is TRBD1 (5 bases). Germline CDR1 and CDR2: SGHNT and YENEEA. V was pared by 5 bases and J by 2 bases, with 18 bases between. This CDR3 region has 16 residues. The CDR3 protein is CASSLVFGGGNTEAFF. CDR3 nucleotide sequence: TGTGCCAGCAGCCTCGTTTTTGGGGGGGGAAACACTGAAGCTTTCTTT.

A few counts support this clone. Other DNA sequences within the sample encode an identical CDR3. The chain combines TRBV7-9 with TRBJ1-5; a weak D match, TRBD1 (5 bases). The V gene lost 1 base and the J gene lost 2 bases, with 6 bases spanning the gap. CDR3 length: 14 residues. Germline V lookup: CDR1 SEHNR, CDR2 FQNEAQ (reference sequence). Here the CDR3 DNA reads TGTGCCAGCAGCTTAGGGGGGGGCAATCAGCCCCAGCATTTT. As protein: CASSLGGGNQPQHF.

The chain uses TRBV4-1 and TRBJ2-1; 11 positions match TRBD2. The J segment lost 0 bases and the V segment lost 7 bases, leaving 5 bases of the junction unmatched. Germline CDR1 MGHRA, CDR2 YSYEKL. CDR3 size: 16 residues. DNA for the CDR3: TGCGCCAGCACGACTAGCGGGACTAGCTCCTACAATGAGCAGTTCTTC. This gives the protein CASTTSGTSSYNEQFF.